This TCR beta chain is drawn from a study of T-cell reconstitution after alpha-beta-depleted transplantation in children. TCRbeta library preparation incorporated unique molecular identifiers. TCRdb reanalysed the PCR reads using MiXCR and keeps one entry per CDR3 protein. The profile shows about 300,000 distinct CDR3 sequences, approximately 7.3% of them singletons. As for this clonotype: The antigen is not known.

Whole-study results and caveats: Surviving recipient T cells and intrathymic progenitors accounted for some patients' high TCRbeta diversity at day 60. Fresh T-cell production supplied most of the T-cell counts and diversity seen one year after transplant. The study reportedly traced alpha-beta T cells about two months after transplant to several hundred expanded graft clones.

Germline CDR1 and CDR2: ENHRY and SYGVKD. V lost 3 bases and J lost 1, with 9 bases in between. The CDR3 runs 14 residues. The source was peripheral blood, collected 360 days after TCRalphabeta/CD19-depleted stem cell transplant. The sequence came from a female patient aged 2 to 10 who had a stem cell transplant for Fanconi anemia, so the T cells may come from the graft donor. This rearrangement joins TRBV10-3 to TRBJ2-5, with D possibly matching TRBD1 (6 bases). This chain's CDR3 is CAISDGQSQETQYF. As DNA, the CDR3 is TGTGCCATCAGTGATGGACAGTCCCAAGAGACCCAGTACTTC.